This TCR beta chain originates from a study of preoperative IRX-2 immunotherapy in early breast cancer. This CDR3 is built from 16 residues. Trimming pared 5 bases from V and 4 bases from J, leaving 21 bases between. The germline gives CDR1 SGHDN, CDR2 FVKESK. Stated treatment: preoperative locoregional IRX-2 cytokine immunotherapy. Samples came from a phase Ib trial of preoperative locoregional IRX-2 cytokine immunotherapy. Clones were read by immunoSEQ multiplex PCR, and TCRdb kept only the in-frame ones, dropping some. This table holds roughly 43,000 clones, just under 95% found once. The input for sequencing was tumor tissue, taken after IRX-2 immunotherapy. The clonotype originates from a human donor with breast cancer. This chain uses TRBV14 with TRBJ2-7; D not certain. The CDR3 spells CASSALPGWSGYEQYF. The CDR3 DNA follows: TGTGCCAGCAGCGCACTACCAGGTTGGAGTGGGTACGAGCAGTACTTC.